The T cell receptor (beta chain) under discussion was sequenced for a study of PD-1 blockade in classical Hodgkin lymphoma. Each patient relapsed following autologous stem cell transplantation, and prior brentuximab vedotin exposure differed. The repertoire was sequenced with immunoSEQ multiplex PCR; TCRdb's copy has only in-frame clones and lacks some. The table records about 150,000 clones, around 84% of them present only once. With V trimmed by 2 bases and J by 0 bases, 8 bases remained unmatched. The CDR3 has 19 amino acids. Germline values: CDR1 SGHRS, CDR2 YFSETQ. The sequence was obtained from a human donor with classical Hodgkin lymphoma. Sequencing was performed on peripheral blood mononuclear cells (PBMCs), taken before the second cycle of nivolumab. The chain links TRBV5-1 to TRBJ2-6, with 10 bases lining up with TRBD1. CDR3 in DNA: TGCGCCAGCAGCTTTATAGCCGGGACAGGGGTCTCTGGGGCCAACGTCCTGACTTTC. Protein product: CASSFIAGTGVSGANVLTF.